This T cell receptor beta chain was obtained from a study of blood T cell repertoires in COVID-19. This table comes from immunoSEQ multiplex PCR, and its TCRdb copy is limited to in-frame clones, with some not included. The data show 330,000 or so clones, roughly 89% seen once. The CDR3 contains 13 residues. Germline loops: CDR1 MNHEY, CDR2 SVGAGI. The V segment lost 5 bases and the J segment 5 bases; nucleotides outside the gene matches: 5. The sequence was obtained from a young man with COVID-19, enrolled during active disease. The V call is TRBV6-5, the J call TRBJ2-7, with 8 bases matching TRBD1. What was sequenced was peripheral blood. CDR3 coding DNA: TGTGCCAGCAGTATTTGGACAGGGCACGAGCAGTACTTC. Translated, it gives CASSIWTGHEQYF.